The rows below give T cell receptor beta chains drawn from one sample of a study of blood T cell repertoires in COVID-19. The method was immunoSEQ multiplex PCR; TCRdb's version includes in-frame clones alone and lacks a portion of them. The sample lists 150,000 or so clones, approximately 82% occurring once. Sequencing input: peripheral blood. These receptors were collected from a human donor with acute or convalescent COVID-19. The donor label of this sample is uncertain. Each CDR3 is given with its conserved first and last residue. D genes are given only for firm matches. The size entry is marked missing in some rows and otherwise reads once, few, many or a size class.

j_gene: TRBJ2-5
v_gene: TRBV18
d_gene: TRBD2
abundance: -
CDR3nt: TGTGCCAGCTCACTGGCTAGCGGGCAAGAGACCCAGTACTTC
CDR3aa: CASSLASGQETQYF

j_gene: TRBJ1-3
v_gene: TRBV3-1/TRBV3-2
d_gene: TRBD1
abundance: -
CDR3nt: TGTGCCAGCAGCCAAGGGATACCGGGACAGGGCGCCCTTAACACCATATATTTT
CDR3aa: CASSQGIPGQGALNTIYF

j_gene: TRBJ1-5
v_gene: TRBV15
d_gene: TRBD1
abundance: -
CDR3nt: TGTGCCACCAGCAGGCCGGGACAGGGGCCTCAGCCCCAGCATTTT
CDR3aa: CATSRPGQGPQPQHF

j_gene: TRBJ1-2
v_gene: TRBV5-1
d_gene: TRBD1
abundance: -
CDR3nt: TGCGCCAGCAGCTCCCTGGGACAGGGGTCACACTATGGCTACACCTTC
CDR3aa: CASSSLGQGSHYGYTF

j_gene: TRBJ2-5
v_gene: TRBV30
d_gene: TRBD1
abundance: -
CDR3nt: TGTGCCTGGAGTGGGGGGACAGAAAAAGAGACCCAGTACTTC
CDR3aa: CAWSGGTEKETQYF

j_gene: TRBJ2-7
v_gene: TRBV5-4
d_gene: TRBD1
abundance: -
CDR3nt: TGTGCCAGCAGCTTGCAAAAGGGACAGGGGAACTACGAGCAGTACTTC
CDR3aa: CASSLQKGQGNYEQYF

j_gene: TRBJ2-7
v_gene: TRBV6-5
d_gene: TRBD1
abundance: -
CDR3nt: TGTGCCAGCAAGTGGACAGGCACCTACGAGCAGTACTTC
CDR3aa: CASKWTGTYEQYF

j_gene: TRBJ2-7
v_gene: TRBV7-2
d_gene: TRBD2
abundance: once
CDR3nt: TGTGCCAGCAGCTTCGGGACTAGCGGAAGGTACGAGCAGTACTTC
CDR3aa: CASSFGTSGRYEQYF

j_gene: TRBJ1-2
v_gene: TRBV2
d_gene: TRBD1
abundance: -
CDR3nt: TGTGCCAGCAGGCTGACAGGGTTTAGGGATGGCTACACCTTC
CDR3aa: CASRLTGFRDGYTF

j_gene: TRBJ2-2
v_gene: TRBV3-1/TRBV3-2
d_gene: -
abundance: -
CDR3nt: TGTGCCAGCAGCCAACAAGGGGCCGGGACCGGGGAGCTGTTTTTT
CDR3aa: CASSQQGAGTGELFF

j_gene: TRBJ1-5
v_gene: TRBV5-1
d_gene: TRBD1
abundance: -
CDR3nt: TGCGCCAGCAGTCCCTCGGACAGGGTCAATCAGCCCCAGCATTTT
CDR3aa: CASSPSDRVNQPQHF

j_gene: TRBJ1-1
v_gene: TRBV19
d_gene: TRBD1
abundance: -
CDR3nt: TGTGCCAGTAGTAGGGACAGGGAGGACACTGAAGCTTTCTTT
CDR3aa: CASSRDREDTEAFF

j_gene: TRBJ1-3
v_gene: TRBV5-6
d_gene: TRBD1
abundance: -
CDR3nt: TGTGCCAGCAGCCGAGACAGGGCTACTGGAAACACCATATATTTT
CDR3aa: CASSRDRATGNTIYF

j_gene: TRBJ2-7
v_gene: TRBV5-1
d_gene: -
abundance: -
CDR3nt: TGCGCCAGCAGCTTGGATCCCTTCTACGAGCAGTACTTC
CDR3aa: CASSLDPFYEQYF

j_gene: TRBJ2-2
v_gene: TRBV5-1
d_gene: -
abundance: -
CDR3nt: TGCGCCAGCAGCTTGGGCACGGGGAACACCGGGGAGCTGTTTTTT
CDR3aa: CASSLGTGNTGELFF

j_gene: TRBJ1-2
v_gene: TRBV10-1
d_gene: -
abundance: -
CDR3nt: TGCGCCAGCAGCGCGCTCGGGTCGGAGGGGCAGGTGAAGACCTTC
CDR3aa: CASSALGSEGQVKTF

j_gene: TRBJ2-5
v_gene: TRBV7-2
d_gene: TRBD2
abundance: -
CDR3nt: TGTGCCAGCATCGCGTCTAGCGGGGGGTGGGAGACCCAGTACTTC
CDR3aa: CASIASSGGWETQYF

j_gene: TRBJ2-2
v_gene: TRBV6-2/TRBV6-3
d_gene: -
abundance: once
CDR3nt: TGTGCCAGCAGCTTCGACACCCCGCACACCGGGGAGCTGTTTTTT
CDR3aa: CASSFDTPHTGELFF

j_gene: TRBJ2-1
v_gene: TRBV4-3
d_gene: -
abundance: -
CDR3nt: TGCGCCAGCAGCCTGAATCGGGGGAAGCAGTTCTTC
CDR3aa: CASSLNRGKQFF

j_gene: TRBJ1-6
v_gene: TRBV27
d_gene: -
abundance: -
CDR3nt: TGTGCCAGCAGTCCGACGGCCCCGGGACTCTCTTCTGGATCACCCCTCCACTTT
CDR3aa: CASSPTAPGLSSGSPLHF

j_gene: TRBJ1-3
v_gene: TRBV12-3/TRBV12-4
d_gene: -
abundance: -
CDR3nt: TGTGCCAGCAGACAGATCACTGGAAACACCATATATTTT
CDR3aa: CASRQITGNTIYF

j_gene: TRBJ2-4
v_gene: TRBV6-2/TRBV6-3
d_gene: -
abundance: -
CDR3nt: TGTGCCAGCAGTTACTCAAGGACTTACGAAAGCATTCAGTACTTC
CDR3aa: CASSYSRTYESIQYF

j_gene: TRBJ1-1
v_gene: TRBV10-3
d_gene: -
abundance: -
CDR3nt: TGTGCCATCGGCCACATACAGAACACTGAAGCTTTCTTT
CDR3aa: CAIGHIQNTEAFF

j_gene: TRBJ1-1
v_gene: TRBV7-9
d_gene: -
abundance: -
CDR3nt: TGTGCCAGCAGCCCGCGTCTAGAGCGGGACACTGAAGCTTTCTTT
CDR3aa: CASSPRLERDTEAFF

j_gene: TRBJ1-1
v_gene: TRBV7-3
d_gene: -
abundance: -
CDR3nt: TGTGCCAGCAGCTTAGGGTACAGGAACACTGAAGCTTTCTTT
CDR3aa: CASSLGYRNTEAFF

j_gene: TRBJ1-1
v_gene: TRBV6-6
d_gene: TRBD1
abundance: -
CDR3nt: TGTGCCAGCAGAGAGTGGGACAGGGATCGATCTGAAGCTTTCTTT
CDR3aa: CASREWDRDRSEAFF

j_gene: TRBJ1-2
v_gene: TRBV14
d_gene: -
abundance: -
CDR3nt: TGTGCCAGCAGGCCCGGAGTCGCTAACTATGGCTACACCTTC
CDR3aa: CASRPGVANYGYTF

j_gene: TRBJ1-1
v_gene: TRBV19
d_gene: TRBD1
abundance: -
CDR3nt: TGTGCCAGTAGTCCAGGACAGGGTATCGTCACTGAAGCTTTCTTT
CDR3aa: CASSPGQGIVTEAFF

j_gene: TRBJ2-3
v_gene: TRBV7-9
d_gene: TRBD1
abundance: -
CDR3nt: TGTGCCAGCAGCCTACAGGGGGCGGGCACAGATACGCAGTATTTT
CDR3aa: CASSLQGAGTDTQYF

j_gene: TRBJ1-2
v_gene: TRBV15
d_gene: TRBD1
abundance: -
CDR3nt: TGTGCCACCAGCAGAGATAGAAGGGGACAGCGGTATGGCTACACCTTC
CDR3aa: CATSRDRRGQRYGYTF

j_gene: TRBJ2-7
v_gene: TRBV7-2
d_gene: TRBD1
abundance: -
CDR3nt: TGTGCCAGCAGCCAACGACAGGGGGCGCGTGAGCAGTACTTC
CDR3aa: CASSQRQGAREQYF

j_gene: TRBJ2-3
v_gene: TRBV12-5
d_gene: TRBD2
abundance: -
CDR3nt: TGTGCTAGTAGTCTCGCTAGCGGGGGCCAAACAGATACGCAGTATTTT
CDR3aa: CASSLASGGQTDTQYF

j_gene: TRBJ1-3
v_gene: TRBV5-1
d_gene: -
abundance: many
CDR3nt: TGCGCCAGCACCCGGGACACACCTTTCTCTGGAAACACCATATATTTT
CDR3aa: CASTRDTPFSGNTIYF

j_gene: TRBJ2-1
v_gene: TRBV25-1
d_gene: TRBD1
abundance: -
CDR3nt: TGTGCCAGCGTTGGGACAGTATTAGATTTCTTC
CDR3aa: CASVGTVLDFF

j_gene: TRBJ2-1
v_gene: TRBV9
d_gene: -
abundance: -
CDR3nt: TGTGCCAGCAGCCCCAGAGCGTTGCGGGGTGGTGAGCAGTTCTTC
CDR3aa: CASSPRALRGGEQFF

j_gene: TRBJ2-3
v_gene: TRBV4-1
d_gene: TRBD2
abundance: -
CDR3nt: TGCGCCAGCAGCTCGCCAGGGCGGGGGGTCACAGATACGCAGTATTTT
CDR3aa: CASSSPGRGVTDTQYF

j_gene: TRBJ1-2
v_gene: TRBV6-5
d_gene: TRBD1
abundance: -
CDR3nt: TGTGCCAGCAGTTACGAAGGGACAGGGGGTTATGGCTACACCTTC
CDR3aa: CASSYEGTGGYGYTF

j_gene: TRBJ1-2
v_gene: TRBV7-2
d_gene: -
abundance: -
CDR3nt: TGTGCCAGCAGCCCGGGTGCACGCCCCCTCTATGGCTACACCTTC
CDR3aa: CASSPGARPLYGYTF

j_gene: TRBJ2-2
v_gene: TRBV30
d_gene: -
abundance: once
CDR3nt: TGTGCCTGGACGAGGGGGATCACCGGGGAGCTGTTTTTT
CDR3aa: CAWTRGITGELFF

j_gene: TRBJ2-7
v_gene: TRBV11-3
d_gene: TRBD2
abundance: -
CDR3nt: TGTGCCAGCAGAGTGGAGCGGGACGGACCCCCTGGGGAGCAGTACTTC
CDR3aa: CASRVERDGPPGEQYF

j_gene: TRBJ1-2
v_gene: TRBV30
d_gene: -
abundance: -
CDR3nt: TGTGCCTGGAGTTCCCGCGGGGGCTCCTTTGGCTACACCTTC
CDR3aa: CAWSSRGGSFGYTF

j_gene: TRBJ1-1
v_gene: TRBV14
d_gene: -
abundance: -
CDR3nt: TGTGCCAGCAGCCAAAGCCGGTACACTGAAGCTTTCTTT
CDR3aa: CASSQSRYTEAFF

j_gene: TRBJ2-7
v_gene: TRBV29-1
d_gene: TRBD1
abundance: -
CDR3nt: TGCAGCGGCCGGGACAGCACTTCCTACGAGCAGTACTTC
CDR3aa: CSGRDSTSYEQYF

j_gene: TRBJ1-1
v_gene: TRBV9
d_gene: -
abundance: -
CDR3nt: TGTGCCAGCAGTAGAGACATGAACACTGAAGCTTTCTTT
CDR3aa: CASSRDMNTEAFF

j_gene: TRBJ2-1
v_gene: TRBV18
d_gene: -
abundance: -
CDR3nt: TGTGCCAGCTCTCCCACCCAGGGCTCGGGCTACAATGAGCAGTTCTTC
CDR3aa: CASSPTQGSGYNEQFF

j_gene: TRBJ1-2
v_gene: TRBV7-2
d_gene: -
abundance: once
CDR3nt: TGTGCCAGCAGCTCCTTAAATTTTGGCTACACCTTC
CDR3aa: CASSSLNFGYTF

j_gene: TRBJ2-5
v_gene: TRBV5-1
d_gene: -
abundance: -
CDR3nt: TGCGCCAGCAGCTTGGAGCCTGCCTCCTCGGGAGAGACCCAGTACTTC
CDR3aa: CASSLEPASSGETQYF

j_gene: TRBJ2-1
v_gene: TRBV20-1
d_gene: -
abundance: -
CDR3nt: TGCAGTGCTAGTTTGTGGGGCCGGAACAATGAGCAGTTCTTC
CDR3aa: CSASLWGRNNEQFF

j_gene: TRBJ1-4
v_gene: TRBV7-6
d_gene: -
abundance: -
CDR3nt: TGTGCCAGCAGCTTGTTGGGGGCGGATGAAAAACTGTTTTTT
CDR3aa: CASSLLGADEKLFF

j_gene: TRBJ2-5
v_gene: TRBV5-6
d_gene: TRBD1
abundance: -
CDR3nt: TGTGCCAGCAGCTCACAGGGGGCGGGAGAGACCCAGTACTTC
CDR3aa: CASSSQGAGETQYF

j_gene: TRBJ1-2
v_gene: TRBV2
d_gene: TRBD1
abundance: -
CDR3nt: TGTGCCAGCAGTGTGCAGGGGGCGACTATCTATGGCTACACCTTC
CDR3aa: CASSVQGATIYGYTF

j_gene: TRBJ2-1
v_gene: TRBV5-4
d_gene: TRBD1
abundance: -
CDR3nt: TGTGCCAGCAGCTTGGATCGGGACAGGGGAGTTGAGCAGTTCTTC
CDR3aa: CASSLDRDRGVEQFF

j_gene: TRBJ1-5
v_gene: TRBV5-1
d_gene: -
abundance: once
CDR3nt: TGCGCCAGCAGCTTGGAGGGGCTCGGGAATCAGCCCCAGCATTTT
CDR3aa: CASSLEGLGNQPQHF

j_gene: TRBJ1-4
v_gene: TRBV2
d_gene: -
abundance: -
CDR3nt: TGTGCCAGCAGTCTTACCGGGTTTCGGAATGAAAAACTGTTTTTT
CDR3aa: CASSLTGFRNEKLFF